The 12 T cell receptor beta chains given below trace back to one sample, sequenced in a study of cytomegalovirus exposure and HLA in healthy donors. Primers included in the PCR were 60 Vbeta and 13 Jbeta primers. TCRdb's table, derived via immunoSEQ multiplex PCR, lists solely in-frame clones and lacks some. The table shows approximately 170,000 clones, with about 76% occurring only once. The sequenced sample consisted of PBMCs. These receptor sequences come from a woman aged 40 to 49 in good health and CMV-seropositive.

This clone was found a few times. The gene calls are TRBV6-1 and TRBJ1-5; tentative D call: TRBD1 (6 bases). From germline, CDR1 is MNHNS and CDR2 SASEGT. The length of the CDR3 is 14 residues. V dropped 4 bases and J dropped 6 bases, with 13 bases sitting between them. In DNA form, the CDR3 reads TGTGCCAGCAGTGGCACAGGGTTAACTCAGCCCCAGCATTTT. The encoded protein is CASSGTGLTQPQHF.

The genes are TRBV2 and TRBJ1-2; 12 positions match TRBD1. The CDR3 totals 14 residues. The ends lost 5 bases at V and 8 bases at J; junction bases unmatched: 6. Germline CDR1 SNHLY, CDR2 FYNNEI. The CDR3 DNA is TGTGCCAGCAGTTGGGACAGGGGGCCGAGAGGCTACACCTTC. Translation gives CASSWDRGPRGYTF.

With respect to this clone: At one end, the junction sequence differs from germline, possibly due to a read error. This chain joins TRBV7-9 and TRBJ2-1, with D possibly being TRBD2 (5 bases). In germline, CDR1 is SEHNR, CDR2 FQNEAQ (reference sequence). This CDR3 has 15 amino acids. DNA of the CDR3: TGTGCCAGCAACTTACCCAGCGGAGCCCTCAATGAGCAGTTCTTC. Translation gives CASNLPSGALNEQFF.

The chain is built from TRBV6-1 and TRBJ2-3; 8 nucleotides agree with TRBD1. The germline V gene encodes CDR1 MNHNS and CDR2 SASEGT. The CDR3 is 14 amino acids. The junction had 2 bases not matched to a gene; V was cut back by 5 bases and J by 1 base. CDR3 sequence: CASSLGQGTDTQYF. DNA of the CDR3: TGTGCCAGCAGTCTGGGACAGGGCACAGATACGCAGTATTTT.

This chain links TRBV7-2 with TRBJ2-5, with 8 bases fitting TRBD2. The CDR3 is 16 residues long. CDR1 and CDR2 from the germline V gene are SGHTA and FQGNSA. With V trimmed by 11 bases and J by 2 bases, 16 bases remained unmatched. DNA of the CDR3: TGTGCCTCTACAGCGGGGGTAGGGGTTATTCAAGAGACCCAGTACTTC. Translated: CASTAGVGVIQETQYF.

The sample holds a few counts of this clone. This rearrangement joins TRBV10-1 to TRBJ1-1; perhaps TRBD1 as D (5 bases). The germline gives CDR1 WNHNN, CDR2 SYGVQD (reference sequence). The CDR3 has 13 amino acids. V was clipped by 2 bases and J by 2 bases, with 6 bases between them. The CDR3 loop is CASSERTNTEAFF. The DNA of the CDR3 is TGCGCCAGCAGTGAGAGGACAAACACTGAAGCTTTCTTT.

J is TRBJ2-7 and V is TRBV18; TRBD2 matches 8 bases. Losses at the gene ends were 6 bases for V and 5 bases for J; bases not matched to a gene: 12. Looked up from germline, CDR1 is KGHSH and CDR2 is LQKENI. There are 15 residues in the CDR3. CDR3 bases: TGTGCCAGCTCGACCGGGGCTGCGGGAGGAAACGAGCAGTACTTC. Its protein product is CASSTGAAGGNEQYF.

The genes are TRBV15 and TRBJ2-3; TRBD2 agrees at 9 bases. The CDR3 extends over 20 amino acids. Germline V lookup: CDR1 LNHNV, CDR2 YYDKDF (reference sequence). V dropped 0 bases and J dropped 8; count of bases not matched to a gene: 21. The CDR3 region is CATSREAIGYPGLASGTQYF. CDR3 sequence (DNA): TGTGCCACCAGCAGAGAGGCCATAGGATATCCGGGACTAGCTTCGGGTACGCAGTATTTT. Variable domain in full (rest from reference TRBV15 and TRBJ2-3): DAMVIQNPRYQVTQFGKPVTLSCSQTLNHNVMYWYQQKSSQAPKLLFHYYDKDFNNEADTPDNFQSRRPNTSFCFLDIRSPGLGDTAMYLCATSREAIGYPGLASGTQYFGPGTRLTVL.

The V gene is TRBV9, the J gene TRBJ2-2; D is unclear. The germline V gene has CDR1 SGDLS and CDR2 YYNGEE. CDR3 length equals 14 residues. Trimming pared 1 base from V and 1 base from J, leaving 5 bases between. The chain's CDR3 is CASSVSLNTGELFF. For the CDR3, the DNA is TGTGCCAGCAGCGTATCACTGAACACCGGGGAGCTGTTTTTT. The full variable domain, its missing parts supplied by reference TRBV9 and TRBJ2-2, is DSGVTQTPKHLITATGQRVTLRCSPRSGDLSVYWYQQSLDQGLQFLIQYYNGEERAKGNILERFSAQQFPDLHSELNLSSLELGDSALYFCASSVSLNTGELFFGEGSRLTVL.

The J gene is TRBJ1-1, the V gene TRBV28; D is unclear. Germline V gene sequence: CDR1 MDHEN, CDR2 SYDVKM. The length of the CDR3 is 15 residues. V lost 5 bases to trimming and J lost 1 base, with 14 bases between them. The CDR3, as DNA: TGTGCCAGCAGTATCCCACGGGTTGGGAACACTGAAGCTTTCTTT. Amino acid sequence: CASSIPRVGNTEAFF.

The rearrangement joins TRBV7-9 to TRBJ2-2, with TRBD1 matching over 8 bases. CDR3 size: 15 residues. Germline V gene data show CDR1 as SEHNR and CDR2 as FQNEAQ (reference sequence). V lost 6 bases, J lost 1 base, and 4 bases stayed unmatched. The DNA of the CDR3 is TGTGCCAGCAGACCCGGGACAGGGAACACCGGGGAGCTGTTTTTT. Protein: CASRPGTGNTGELFF.

The chain employs TRBV5-8 and TRBJ2-3, with a weak D call TRBD2 (6 bases). Trimming cost V 0 bases and J 2 bases, with 13 bases left between them. The germline CDR1 and CDR2 sequences are SGHTS and YDEGEE. The CDR3 covers 16 residues. CDR3 sequence reads: CASSLGTGSDTDTQYF. CDR3 bases: TGTGCCAGCAGCTTGGGGACCGGGAGCGACACAGATACGCAGTATTTT.